The rows below give T cell receptor beta chains drawn from one sample of a study of blood T cell repertoires in COVID-19. TCRdb's copy holds only in-frame clones and misses some; the assay was immunoSEQ multiplex PCR. The sample records some 280,000 clones, approximately 80% being singletons. Sequenced sample: peripheral blood. The receptors originated from a woman aged 50 to 65 with active or convalescent COVID-19. Each CDR3 is given with its conserved first and last residue. Each record gives: J gene, D gene, V gene, clone size, CDR3 DNA, CDR3 protein. D genes are given only for firm matches. For some rows the clone size is stated as once, few or many, or as a class when expanded; others skip it.

>TRBJ2-1|NA|TRBV7-9|NA
TGTGCCAGCAGTACGACAGTCTCAAGCTCCTACAATGAGCAGTTCTTC
CASSTTVSSSYNEQFF
>TRBJ1-4|TRBD1|TRBV6-6|NA
TGTGCCAGCAGCACCGACAGGACAGGGAGTGAAAAACTGTTTTTT
CASSTDRTGSEKLFF
>TRBJ2-1|TRBD2|TRBV7-2|few
TGTGCCAGCAGCTTTACTAGCGGTCGAAGTGGTGATGAGCAGTTCTTC
CASSFTSGRSGDEQFF
>TRBJ2-7|NA|TRBV24-1|NA
TGTGCCACCCGGTCCTCGGGGGACGAGCAGTACTTC
CATRSSGDEQYF
>TRBJ1-6|NA|TRBV6-1|NA
TGTGCCAGCAGTGAAGTGGCAGGGCGGAATTCACCCCTCCACTTT
CASSEVAGRNSPLHF
>TRBJ1-1|TRBD1|TRBV19|NA
TGTGCCAGTAGTATTTTGGGACAGGGGAACACTGAAGCTTTCTTT
CASSILGQGNTEAFF
>TRBJ2-7|TRBD2|TRBV19|NA
TGTGCCAGTAGTTCGTCTAGCGGGACCGGCTACGAGCAGTACTTC
CASSSSSGTGYEQYF
>TRBJ1-1|NA|TRBV5-1|NA
TGCGCCAGCAGCTTGGATTCGGCAGGGAATGCTTTCTTT
CASSLDSAGNAFF
>TRBJ1-2|TRBD1|TRBV28|once
TGTGCCAGCCGACAGGGACTTGGGGTCTATGGCTACACCTTC
CASRQGLGVYGYTF
>TRBJ1-1|NA|TRBV19|NA
TGTGCCAGTACCGACCCCAGGGGATCGGCTGAAGCTTTCTTT
CASTDPRGSAEAFF
>TRBJ1-5|TRBD1|TRBV18|few
TGTGCCAGCTCACTATTAACAGGGGACCGGGGGTCCCAGCATTTT
CASSLLTGDRGSQHF
>TRBJ2-1|TRBD2|TRBV19|once
TGTGCCAGTAGTACGACCGGGACTAGCGGGAGATATCAGCAGTTCTTC
CASSTTGTSGRYQQFF
>TRBJ2-5|NA|TRBV28|NA
TGTGCCAGCAGTTTGGCTCTCCGGGGTAGGGAGACCCAGTACTTC
CASSLALRGRETQYF
>TRBJ1-2|NA|TRBV5-1|NA
TGCGCCAGCAGCTTGGAGGGCGGGGGAGGCTACACCTTC
CASSLEGGGGYTF
>TRBJ1-3|TRBD1|TRBV27|NA
TGTGCCAGCATTGACAGGGCTCGCTCTGGAAACACCATATATTTT
CASIDRARSGNTIYF
>TRBJ2-7|NA|TRBV20-1|NA
TGCAGTGCTAGACAACAGGGCGAGCAGTACTTC
CSARQQGEQYF
>TRBJ2-1|TRBD2|TRBV30|once
TGTGCCTGGAGTAGGACGCTAGCGGAAGAGCAGTTCTTC
CAWSRTLAEEQFF
>TRBJ1-6|TRBD1|TRBV30|NA
TGTGCCTGGACCTGGGAAGGGGGCGGTTATTCACCCCTCCACTTT
CAWTWEGGGYSPLHF
>TRBJ2-2|NA|TRBV5-1|NA
TGCGCCAGCAGCCCGAACGGGGGTCAGGCCGGGGAGCTGTTTTTT
CASSPNGGQAGELFF
>TRBJ1-3|NA|TRBV7-2|NA
TGTGCCAGCAGCTTCCGGGGGACTGGAAACACCATATATTTT
CASSFRGTGNTIYF
>TRBJ1-3|NA|TRBV11-2|NA
TGTGCCAGCAGCTCCAGGACAGCTGGAAACACCATATATTTT
CASSSRTAGNTIYF
>TRBJ1-1|NA|TRBV10-1|few
TGCGCCAGCAGTGAGACGGGGGGCGCGGGCCTCACTGAAGCTTTCTTT
CASSETGGAGLTEAFF
>TRBJ2-2|TRBD2|TRBV5-4|NA
TGTGCCAGCAGCTTGGACCCAGCGGGAGACACCGGGGAGCTGTTTTTT
CASSLDPAGDTGELFF
>TRBJ2-2|TRBD1|TRBV2|once
TGTGCCAGCAGGGGGGCAGGGGGTCTCACCGGGGAGCTGTTTTTT
CASRGAGGLTGELFF
>TRBJ2-7|NA|TRBV3-1/TRBV3-2|NA
TGTGCCAGCAGCCAACCTGAAGCGAGGAGCTCCTACGAGCAGTACTTC
CASSQPEARSSYEQYF
>TRBJ1-4|TRBD1|TRBV5-1|few
TGCGCCAGCAGCGCCGGGACAGGGAGTTTGATCAAACTGTTTTTT
CASSAGTGSLIKLFF
>TRBJ1-5|NA|TRBV10-3|NA
TGTGCCATCAGCCCCCAGGGTAATCAGCCCCAGCATTTT
CAISPQGNQPQHF
>TRBJ2-7|TRBD2|TRBV19|NA
TGTGCCAGTAGTAGGTCTAGCGGAATCTACGAGCAGTACTTC
CASSRSSGIYEQYF
>TRBJ2-2|NA|TRBV9|NA
TGTGCCAGCAGCGTAGCTCAGGACACCGGGGAGCTGTTTTTT
CASSVAQDTGELFF
>TRBJ1-5|NA|TRBV18|few
TGTGCCAGCTCCGGGGAATCGGAGTATAGCAATCAGCCCCAGCATTTT
CASSGESEYSNQPQHF
>TRBJ1-2|NA|TRBV7-9|NA
TGTGCCAGCAGCTTAGACAGTGACTATGGCTACACCTTC
CASSLDSDYGYTF
>TRBJ1-1|NA|TRBV5-4|NA
TGTGCCAGCAGCTTGGCATACGGGATTTACACTGAAGCTTTCTTT
CASSLAYGIYTEAFF
>TRBJ2-5|TRBD2|TRBV14|NA
TGTGCCAGCAGCTTAGGACTAGTAGAGACCCAGTACTTC
CASSLGLVETQYF
>TRBJ2-3|TRBD2|TRBV7-9|NA
TGTGCCAGCAGCTTGGGACTAGCGGGAGCGGCAGATACGCAGTATTTT
CASSLGLAGAADTQYF
>TRBJ2-7|TRBD1|TRBV7-9|NA
TGTGCCAGCAGCGCGGACAGGGTCCCCTACGAGCAGTACTTC
CASSADRVPYEQYF